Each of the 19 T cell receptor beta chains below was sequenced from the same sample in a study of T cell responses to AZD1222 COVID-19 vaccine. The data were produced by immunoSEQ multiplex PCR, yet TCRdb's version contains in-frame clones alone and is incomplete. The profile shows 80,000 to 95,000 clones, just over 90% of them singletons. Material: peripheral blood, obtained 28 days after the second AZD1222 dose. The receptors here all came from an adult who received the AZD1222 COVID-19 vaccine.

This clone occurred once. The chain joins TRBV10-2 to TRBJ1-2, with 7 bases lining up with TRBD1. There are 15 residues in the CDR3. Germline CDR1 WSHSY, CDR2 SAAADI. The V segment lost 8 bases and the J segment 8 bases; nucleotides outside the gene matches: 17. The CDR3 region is CASRPLTGTLSGYTF. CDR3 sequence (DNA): TGCGCCAGCCGACCCTTGACAGGGACTTTGAGCGGCTACACCTTC.

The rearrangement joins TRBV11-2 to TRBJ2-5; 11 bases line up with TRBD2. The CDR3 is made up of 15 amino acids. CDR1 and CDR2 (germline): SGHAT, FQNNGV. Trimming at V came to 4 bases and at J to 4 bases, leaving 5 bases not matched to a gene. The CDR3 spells CASSSGTSGLETQYF. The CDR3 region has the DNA TGTGCCAGCAGCTCAGGGACTAGCGGATTAGAGACCCAGTACTTC.

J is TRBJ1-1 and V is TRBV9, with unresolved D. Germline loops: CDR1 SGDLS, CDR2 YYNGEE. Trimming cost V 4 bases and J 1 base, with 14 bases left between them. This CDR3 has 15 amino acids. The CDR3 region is CASSPRLISNTEAFF. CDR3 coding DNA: TGTGCCAGCAGCCCACGACTGATATCGAACACTGAAGCTTTCTTT.

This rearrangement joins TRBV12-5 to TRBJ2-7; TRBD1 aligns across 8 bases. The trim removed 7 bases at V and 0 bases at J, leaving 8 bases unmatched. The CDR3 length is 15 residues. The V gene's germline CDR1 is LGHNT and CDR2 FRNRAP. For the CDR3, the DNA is TGTGCTAGTGAACTCCGGACAGGGAGCTCCTACGAGCAGTACTTC. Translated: CASELRTGSSYEQYF.

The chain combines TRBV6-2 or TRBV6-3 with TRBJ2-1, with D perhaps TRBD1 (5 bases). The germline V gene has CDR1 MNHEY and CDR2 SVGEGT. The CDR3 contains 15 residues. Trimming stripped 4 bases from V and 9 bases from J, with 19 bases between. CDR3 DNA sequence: TGTGCCAGCAGTTCTCACCAGGGCTATGACGGTGAGCAGTTCTTC. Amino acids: CASSSHQGYDGEQFF.

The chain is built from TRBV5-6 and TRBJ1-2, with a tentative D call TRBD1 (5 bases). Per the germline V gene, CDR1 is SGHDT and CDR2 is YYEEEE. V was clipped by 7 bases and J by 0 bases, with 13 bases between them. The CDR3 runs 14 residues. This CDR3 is CASLPTASNYGYTF. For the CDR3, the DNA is TGTGCCAGCCTACCGACAGCATCTAACTATGGCTACACCTTC.

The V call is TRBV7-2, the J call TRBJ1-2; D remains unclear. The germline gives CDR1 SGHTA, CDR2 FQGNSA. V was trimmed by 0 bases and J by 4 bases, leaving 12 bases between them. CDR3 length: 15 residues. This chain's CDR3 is CASSLAPAGGYGYTF. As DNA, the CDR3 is TGTGCCAGCAGCTTAGCGCCCGCCGGCGGCTATGGCTACACCTTC.

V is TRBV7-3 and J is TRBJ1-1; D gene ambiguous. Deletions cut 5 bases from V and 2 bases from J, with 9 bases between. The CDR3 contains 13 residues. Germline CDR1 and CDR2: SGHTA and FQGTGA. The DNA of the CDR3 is TGTGCCAGCAGCCTGATGATTAACACTGAAGCTTTCTTT. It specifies CASSLMINTEAFF.

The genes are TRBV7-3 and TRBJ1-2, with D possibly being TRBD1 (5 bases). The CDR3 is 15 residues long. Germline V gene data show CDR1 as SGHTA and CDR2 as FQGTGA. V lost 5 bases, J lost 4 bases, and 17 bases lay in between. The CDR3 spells CASSPGTQPFYGYTF. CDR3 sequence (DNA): TGTGCCAGCAGCCCAGGGACCCAACCCTTCTATGGCTACACCTTC.

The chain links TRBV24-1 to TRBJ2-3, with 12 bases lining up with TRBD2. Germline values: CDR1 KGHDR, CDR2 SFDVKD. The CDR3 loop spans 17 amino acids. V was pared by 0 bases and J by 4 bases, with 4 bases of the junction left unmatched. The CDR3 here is CATSDLASGGDADTQYF. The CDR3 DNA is TGTGCCACCAGTGATTTGGCTAGCGGGGGGGACGCAGATACGCAGTATTTT.

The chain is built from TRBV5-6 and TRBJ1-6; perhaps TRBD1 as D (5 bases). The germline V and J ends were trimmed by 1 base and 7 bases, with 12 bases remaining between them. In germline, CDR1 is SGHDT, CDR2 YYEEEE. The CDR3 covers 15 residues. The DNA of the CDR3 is TGTGCCAGCAGCTTGACCGGGACGGGGAATTCACCCCTCCACTTT. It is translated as CASSLTGTGNSPLHF.

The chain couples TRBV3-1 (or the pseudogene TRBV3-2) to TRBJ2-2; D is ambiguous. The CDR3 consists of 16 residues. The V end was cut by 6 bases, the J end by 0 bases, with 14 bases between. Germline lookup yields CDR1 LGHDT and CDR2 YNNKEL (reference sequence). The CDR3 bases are TGTGCCAGCAGGCCAAGATCGACCGCGAACACCGGGGAGCTGTTTTTT. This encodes CASRPRSTANTGELFF.

The CDR3 DNA reads TGTGCCAGCAGCTTAGGACAGGGAACTAATGAAAAACTGTTTTTT. It specifies CASSLGQGTNEKLFF. This chain links TRBV11-2 with TRBJ1-4, with TRBD1 matching over 7 bases. This CDR3 has 15 amino acids. The germline gives CDR1 SGHAT, CDR2 FQNNGV. V dropped 1 base and J dropped 1; count of bases not matched to a gene: 0.

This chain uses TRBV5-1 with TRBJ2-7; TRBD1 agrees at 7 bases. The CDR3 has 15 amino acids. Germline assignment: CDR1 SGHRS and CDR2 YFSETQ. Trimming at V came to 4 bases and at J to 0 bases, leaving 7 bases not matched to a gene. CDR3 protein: CASSPTGTGSYEQYF. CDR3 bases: TGCGCCAGCAGCCCGACAGGGACGGGCTCCTACGAGCAGTACTTC. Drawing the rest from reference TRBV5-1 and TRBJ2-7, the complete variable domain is KAGVTQTPRYLIKTRGQQVTLSCSPISGHRSVSWYQQTPGQGLQFLFEYFSETQRNKGNFPGRFSGRQFSNSRSEMNVSTLELGDSALYLCASSPTGTGSYEQYFGPGTRLTVT.

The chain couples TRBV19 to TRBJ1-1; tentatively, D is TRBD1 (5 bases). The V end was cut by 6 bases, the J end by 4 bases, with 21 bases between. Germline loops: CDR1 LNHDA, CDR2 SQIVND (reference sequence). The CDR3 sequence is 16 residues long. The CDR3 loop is CASSPRVASGLTEAFF. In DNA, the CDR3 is TGTGCCAGTAGCCCAAGAGTCGCCTCGGGGCTCACTGAAGCTTTCTTT.

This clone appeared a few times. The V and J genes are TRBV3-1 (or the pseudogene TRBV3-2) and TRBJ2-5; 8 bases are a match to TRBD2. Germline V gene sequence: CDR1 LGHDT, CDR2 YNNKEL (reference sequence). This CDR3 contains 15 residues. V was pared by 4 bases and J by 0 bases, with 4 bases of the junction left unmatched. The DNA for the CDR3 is TGTGCCAGCAGCCGGAGCGGGGGTAACCAAGAGACCCAGTACTTC. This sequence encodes CASSRSGGNQETQYF.

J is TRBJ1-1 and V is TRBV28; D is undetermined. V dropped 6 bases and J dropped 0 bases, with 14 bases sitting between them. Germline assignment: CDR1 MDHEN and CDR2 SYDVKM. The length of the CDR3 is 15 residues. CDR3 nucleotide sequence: TGTGCCAGCAGCCCTCCGACGGTTATGAACACTGAAGCTTTCTTT. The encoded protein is CASSPPTVMNTEAFF.

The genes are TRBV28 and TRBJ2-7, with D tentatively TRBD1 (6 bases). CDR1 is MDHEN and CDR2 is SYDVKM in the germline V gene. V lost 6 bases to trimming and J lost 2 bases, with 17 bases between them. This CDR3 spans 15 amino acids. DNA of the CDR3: TGTGCCAGCAGCTTTAGCCAGGGGTATACCTACGAGCAGTACTTC. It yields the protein CASSFSQGYTYEQYF.

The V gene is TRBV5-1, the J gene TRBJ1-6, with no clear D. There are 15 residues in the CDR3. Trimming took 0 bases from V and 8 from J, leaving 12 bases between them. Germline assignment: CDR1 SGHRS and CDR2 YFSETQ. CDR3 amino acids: CASSLGPDSDSPLHF. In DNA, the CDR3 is TGCGCCAGCAGCTTGGGTCCCGATTCAGATTCACCCCTCCACTTT.